The 18 T cell receptor beta chains below were found in one sample sequenced in a study of cytomegalovirus exposure and HLA in healthy donors. 13 Jbeta primers and 60 Vbeta primers were used for the PCR. Sequenced by immunoSEQ multiplex PCR; TCRdb stores in-frame clones only, minus some. Its table records tens of thousands of clones. The sequencing sample was made of PBMCs. The source of these receptors is a man younger than 35 in good health and CMV-seropositive.

The chain uses TRBV27 and TRBJ2-7; 8 bases match TRBD1. The V gene's germline CDR1 is MNHEY and CDR2 SMNVEV (reference sequence). V lost 0 bases, J lost 1 base, and 17 bases stayed unmatched. This CDR3 has 20 residues. The chain's CDR3 is CASSLSAAGGVSQRSYEQYF. The CDR3 DNA reads TGTGCCAGCAGTTTATCAGCCGCAGGGGGCGTATCTCAAAGGTCCTACGAGCAGTACTTC.

V gene TRBV6-6 combines with J gene TRBJ1-4; D is uncertain. Trimming removed 8 bases from V and 7 bases from J, with 14 bases in between. Germline V gives CDR1 MNHNY, CDR2 SVGAGI (reference sequence). The CDR3 is 13 amino acids. The CDR3 reads CASSGLGGEKLFF. CDR3 bases: TGTGCCAGCTCAGGCCTGGGAGGTGAAAAACTGTTTTTT.

In regard to this clone: Its ends do not fully match the called genes, so a read error is possible. The identical CDR3 is also encoded by other nucleotide sequences in the sample. In DNA, the CDR3 is TGTGCCAGCAGGCCGGGACAGGGGATAACAGATACACAGTATTTT. Its protein product is CASRPGQGITDTQYF. The V gene is TRBV5-4, the J gene TRBJ2-3; 10 bases are shared with TRBD1. CDR3 length: 15 residues. Germline CDR1 and CDR2: SGHNT and YYREEE (reference sequence).

V gene TRBV6-5 combines with J gene TRBJ1-5; possibly TRBD1 for D (5 bases). The germline V gene has CDR1 MNHEY and CDR2 SVGAGI. The CDR3 totals 15 residues. Trimming took 7 bases from V and 2 from J, leaving 15 bases between them. The CDR3 DNA follows: TGTGCCAGCAACGCAAGGGGTCTAGGCAATCAGCCCCAGCATTTT. Amino acid sequence: CASNARGLGNQPQHF.

This rearrangement joins TRBV18 to TRBJ2-7, with TRBD2 identical over 12 bases. The CDR3 sequence is 15 residues long. CDR1 and CDR2 from the germline V gene are KGHSH and LQKENI. V was clipped by 3 bases and J by 5 bases; unmatched bases: 5. The CDR3 sequence: CASSPTSGRFNEQYF. The CDR3 DNA reads TGTGCCAGCTCACCTACTAGCGGGAGGTTCAACGAGCAGTACTTC.

V and J are TRBV16 and TRBJ1-5; possibly TRBD1 for D (6 bases). V gave up 1 base and J gave up 6 bases, with 13 bases separating them. This CDR3 comprises 15 residues. CDR1 KGHSY and CDR2 FQNENV come from the germline V gene. Written as DNA, the CDR3 is TGTGCCAGCAGCCAATTAGCAGGGGAGGGTCAGCCCCAGCATTTT. It specifies CASSQLAGEGQPQHF.

The chain combines TRBV5-1 with TRBJ2-1; D may be TRBD2 (5 bases). Germline CDR1 SGHRS, CDR2 YFSETQ. The CDR3 extends over 15 amino acids. V was trimmed by 0 bases and J by 1 base, leaving 8 bases between them. The CDR3 protein is CASSLELESYNEQFF. CDR3 coding DNA: TGCGCCAGCAGCTTGGAACTAGAATCCTACAATGAGCAGTTCTTC.

The CDR3 here is CAWSVLAGPTQETQYF. CDR3 nucleotide sequence: TGTGCCTGGAGTGTCTTAGCGGGACCAACCCAAGAGACCCAGTACTTC. This chain links TRBV30 with TRBJ2-5; TRBD2 matches at 8 bases. The germline gives CDR1 GTSNPN, CDR2 SVGIG (reference sequence). This CDR3 spans 16 amino acids. Trimming removed 0 bases from V and 1 base from J; junction bases left unmatched: 7.

The J gene is TRBJ2-7, the V gene TRBV19, with 7 bases matching TRBD2. The CDR3 runs 15 residues. CDR1 and CDR2 (germline): LNHDA, SQIVND (reference sequence). V lost 2 bases, J lost 3 bases, and 7 bases stayed unmatched. The CDR3 sequence: CASSIRRERLYEQYF. The CDR3 DNA follows: TGTGCCAGTAGTATACGGCGGGAGCGACTCTACGAGCAGTACTTC.

V usage is TRBV10-2 and J usage is TRBJ2-5; 12 nucleotides line up with TRBD2. Near its end, the DNA agrees better with TRBJ2-7, so the J call may be wrong. The CDR3 runs 16 residues. The germline V gene encodes CDR1 WSHSY and CDR2 SAAADI. CDR3 DNA sequence: TGCGCCAGTAGGACTAGCGGGATGGGAAGCTCCTACGAGCAGTACTTC. This translates into CASRTSGMGSSYEQYF.

The V call is TRBV7-9, the J call TRBJ1-4, with 8 bases fitting TRBD1. Looked up from germline, CDR1 is SEHNR and CDR2 is FQNEAQ (reference sequence). The CDR3 is 18 residues long. V trimming: 4 bases; J trimming: 7 bases; junction bases outside the gene matches: 17. Written as DNA, the CDR3 is TGTGCCAGCAGCTCTGGACAGGGATCTACTTGGAAGGGTGAAAAACTGTTTTTT. Translation: CASSSGQGSTWKGEKLFF.

The rearrangement uses TRBV4-1 and TRBJ2-1; 9 bases are shared with TRBD2. CDR3 length equals 18 residues. CDR1 is MGHRA and CDR2 is YSYEKL in the germline V gene. V was clipped by 4 bases and J by 0 bases; unmatched bases: 10. The chain's CDR3 is CASSPLGGRGSSYNEQFF. DNA for the CDR3: TGCGCCAGCAGCCCCCTGGGCGGGAGGGGGAGCTCCTACAATGAGCAGTTCTTC.

The chain employs TRBV6-6 and TRBJ2-7, with 7 bases fitting TRBD1. CDR1 is MNHNY and CDR2 is SVGAGI in the germline V gene (reference sequence). Losses at the gene ends were 4 bases for V and 5 bases for J; bases not matched to a gene: 11. The CDR3 extends over 15 amino acids. This CDR3 reads CASSLRDRVHNEQYF. The CDR3 coding sequence is TGTGCCAGCAGTTTACGAGACAGGGTACACAACGAGCAGTACTTC.

The chain joins TRBV19 to TRBJ2-4; 12 bases line up with TRBD2. This CDR3 region has 16 residues. Germline CDR1 and CDR2: LNHDA and SQIVND (reference sequence). V was clipped by 6 bases and J by 8 bases; unmatched bases: 11. CDR3 bases: TGTGCCAGTAGACCAGCGGGACTAGCGGGCGAAGACATTCAGTACTTC. Protein sequence: CASRPAGLAGEDIQYF.

The V and J genes are TRBV11-2 and TRBJ2-7, with 7 nucleotides matching TRBD1. The ends lost 2 bases at V and 2 bases at J; junction bases unmatched: 3. Germline assignment: CDR1 SGHAT and CDR2 FQNNGV. CDR3 size: 14 residues. The CDR3 sequence: CASSLRDSAYEQYF. CDR3 DNA: TGTGCCAGCAGCTTACGGGACAGTGCCTACGAGCAGTACTTC.

The chain employs TRBV5-1 and TRBJ2-5, with 9 bases fitting TRBD1. The J call is in doubt because the DNA end fits TRBJ2-7 better. The germline V gene encodes CDR1 SGHRS and CDR2 YFSETQ. CDR3 size: 16 residues. The CDR3 coding sequence is TGCGCCAGCAGCTTGGGTCGGGACAGGGTGACCTACGAGCAGTACTTC. It codes for CASSLGRDRVTYEQYF.

As regards this clone: Other nucleotide sequences from this sample produce the same CDR3. V and J are TRBV9 and TRBJ2-3, with D possibly being TRBD2 (5 bases). Deletions cut 0 bases from V and 1 base from J, with 9 bases between. The CDR3 length is 15 residues. The germline CDR1 and CDR2 sequences are SGDLS and YYNGEE. CDR3 DNA: TGTGCCAGCAGCGTAGTAGGGAGCGGCACAGATACGCAGTATTTT. This translates into CASSVVGSGTDTQYF. Combining the CDR3 with reference TRBV9 and TRBJ2-3 gives the whole variable domain DSGVTQTPKHLITATGQRVTLRCSPRSGDLSVYWYQQSLDQGLQFLIQYYNGEERAKGNILERFSAQQFPDLHSELNLSSLELGDSALYFCASSVVGSGTDTQYFGPGTRLTVL.

V gene TRBV2 combines with J gene TRBJ2-1; D might be TRBD2 (6 bases). The V end was cut by 7 bases, the J end by 5 bases, with 24 bases between. From germline, CDR1 is SNHLY and CDR2 FYNNEI. The CDR3 spans 17 residues. The CDR3: CASTTYLRRTGDNEQFF. The CDR3 DNA is TGTGCCAGCACTACTTACCTGCGGAGGACGGGAGACAATGAGCAGTTCTTC.